This passage covers 2 T cell receptor beta chains from one sample sequenced in a study of CD8+ T cells in alopecia areata. Following RNA extraction, reverse transcription yielded cDNA that acted as the sequencing template. TCRdb keeps only in-frame clones here, not all; method: immunoSEQ multiplex PCR. The table shows about 150,000 clones, with around 55% occurring only once. This specimen was CD8+ T cells sorted from blood, taken at week 0. Receptor source: a human donor with alopecia areata.

The gene calls are TRBV7-9 and TRBJ2-2, with a weak D call TRBD2 (5 bases). CDR1 and CDR2 (germline): SEHNR, FQNEAQ (reference sequence). Trimming removed 5 bases from V and 5 bases from J, with 21 bases in between. The CDR3 is made up of 17 amino acids. CDR3 amino acids: CASSPTALLRTTGELFF. CDR3 DNA: TGTGCCAGCAGCCCCACTGCCTTACTTCGGACTACCGGGGAGCTGTTTTTT.

This rearrangement joins TRBV29-1 to TRBJ2-1; D possibly matches TRBD1 or TRBD2 (5 bases each). Deletions cut 2 bases from V and 4 bases from J, with 12 bases between. This CDR3 region has 14 residues. Per germline, CDR1 SQVTM and CDR2 ANQGSEA. The CDR3 DNA is TGCAGCGTTGAAACCCGGGGACGATACAATGAGCAGTTCTTC. It encodes CSVETRGRYNEQFF.